What follows are 4 T cell receptor beta chains derived from one specimen sequenced in a study of T cell repertoires and HLA-DP antigens. No antigen has been assigned to these receptors. Clones were read by immunoSEQ multiplex PCR, and TCRdb kept only the in-frame ones, dropping some. This sample has about 110,000 clones, with 85% to 95% found just once. The specimen sequenced was CD4+ T cells from PBMCs. The receptor source for this set is a young woman in good health and CMV-seronegative.

The chain couples TRBV5-1 to TRBJ2-3, with D perhaps TRBD2 (5 bases). Per the germline V gene, CDR1 is SGHRS and CDR2 is YFSETQ. The length of the CDR3 is 14 residues. V lost 5 bases to trimming and J lost 4 bases, with 14 bases between them. The DNA for the CDR3 is TGCGCCAGCAGTTATGGGGAGCGCGCAGATACGCAGTATTTT. Protein product: CASSYGERADTQYF.

The chain employs TRBV6-5 and TRBJ2-7, with D possibly TRBD2 on 5 matching bases. There are 13 residues in the CDR3. Germline V gene data show CDR1 as MNHEY and CDR2 as SVGAGI. The germline V and J ends were trimmed by 6 bases and 4 bases, with 13 bases remaining between them. CDR3 nucleotide sequence: TGTGCCAGCAGCCTCTCGGGGTCATACGAGCAGTACTTC. Amino acid sequence: CASSLSGSYEQYF.

This chain joins TRBV5-1 and TRBJ2-3; D is undetermined. V was shortened by 0 bases and J by 0 bases, with 14 bases between the two germline ends. This CDR3 has 17 residues. In germline, CDR1 is SGHRS, CDR2 YFSETQ. CDR3 amino acids: CASSLALGPLSTDTQYF. Written as DNA, the CDR3 is TGCGCCAGCAGCTTGGCCCTGGGCCCATTGAGCACAGATACGCAGTATTTT.

This chain's CDR3 is CASTLDRLNYGYTF. In DNA, the CDR3 is TGTGCCAGCACCCTGGACAGGCTTAACTATGGCTACACCTTC. The chain is built from TRBV28 and TRBJ1-2, with 7 bases fitting TRBD1. V shed 7 bases and J 1 base; nucleotides not matched to a gene: 6. There are 14 residues in the CDR3. Germline CDR1 reads MDHEN; CDR2 reads SYDVKM.